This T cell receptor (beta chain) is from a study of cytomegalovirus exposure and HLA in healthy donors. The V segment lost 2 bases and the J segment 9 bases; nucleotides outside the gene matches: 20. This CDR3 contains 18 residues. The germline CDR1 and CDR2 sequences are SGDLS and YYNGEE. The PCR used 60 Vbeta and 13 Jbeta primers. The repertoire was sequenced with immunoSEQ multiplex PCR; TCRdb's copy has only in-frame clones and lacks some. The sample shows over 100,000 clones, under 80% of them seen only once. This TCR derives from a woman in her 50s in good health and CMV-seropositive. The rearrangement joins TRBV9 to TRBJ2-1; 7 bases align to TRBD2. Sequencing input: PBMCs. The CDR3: CASSVTPSSGFGEGEQFF. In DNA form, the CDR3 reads TGTGCCAGCAGCGTCACCCCCTCTTCAGGGTTTGGGGAGGGTGAGCAGTTCTTC. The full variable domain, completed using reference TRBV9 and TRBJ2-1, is DSGVTQTPKHLITATGQRVTLRCSPRSGDLSVYWYQQSLDQGLQFLIQYYNGEERAKGNILERFSAQQFPDLHSELNLSSLELGDSALYFCASSVTPSSGFGEGEQFFGPGTRLTVL.